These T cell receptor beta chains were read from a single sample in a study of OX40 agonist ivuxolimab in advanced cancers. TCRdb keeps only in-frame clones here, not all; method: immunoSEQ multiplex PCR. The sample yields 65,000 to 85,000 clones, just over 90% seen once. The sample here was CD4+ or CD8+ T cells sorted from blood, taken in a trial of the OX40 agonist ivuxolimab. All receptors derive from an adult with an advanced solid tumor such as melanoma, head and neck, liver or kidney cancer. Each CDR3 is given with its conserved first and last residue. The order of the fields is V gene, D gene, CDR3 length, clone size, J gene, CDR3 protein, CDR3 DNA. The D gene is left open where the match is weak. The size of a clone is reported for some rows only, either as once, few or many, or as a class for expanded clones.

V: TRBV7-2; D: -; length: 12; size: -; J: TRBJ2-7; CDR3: CASSSTSYEQYF; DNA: TGTGCCAGCAGCTCAACCTCCTACGAGCAGTACTTC
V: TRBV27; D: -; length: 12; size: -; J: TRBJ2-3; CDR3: CASSPKGLAQYF; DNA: TGTGCCAGCAGCCCCAAAGGGTTGGCGCAGTATTTT
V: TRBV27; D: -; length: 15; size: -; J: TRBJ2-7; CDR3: CASRPSFGGSYEQYF; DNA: TGTGCCAGCAGACCCTCCTTTGGAGGGAGCTACGAGCAGTACTTC
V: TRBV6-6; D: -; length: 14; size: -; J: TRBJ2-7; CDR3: CASSYSGQSYEQYF; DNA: TGTGCCAGCAGTTACTCGGGGCAGTCCTACGAGCAGTACTTC
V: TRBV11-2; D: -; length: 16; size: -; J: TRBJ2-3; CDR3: CASSLPLLGDLDTQYF; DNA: TGTGCCAGCAGCTTACCCTTGTTGGGTGACTTGGATACGCAGTATTTT
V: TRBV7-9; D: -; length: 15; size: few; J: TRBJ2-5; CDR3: CASSLASQPEETQYF; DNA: TGTGCCAGCAGCTTAGCTTCTCAACCCGAAGAGACCCAGTACTTC
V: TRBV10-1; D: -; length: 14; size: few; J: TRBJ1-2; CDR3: CASSESGRDYGYTF; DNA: TGCGCCAGCAGTGAGTCAGGGCGGGACTATGGCTACACCTTC
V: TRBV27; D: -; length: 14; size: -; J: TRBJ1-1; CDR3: CASSLSRGNTEAFF; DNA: TGTGCCAGCAGTTTAAGCAGGGGGAACACTGAAGCTTTCTTT
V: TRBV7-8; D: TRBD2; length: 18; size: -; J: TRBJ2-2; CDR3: CASSFPGLAGGKTGELFF; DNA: TGTGCCAGCAGCTTTCCGGGACTAGCGGGAGGGAAGACCGGGGAGCTGTTTTTT
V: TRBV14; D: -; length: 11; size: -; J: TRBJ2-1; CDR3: CASSQAHEQFF; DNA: TGTGCCAGCAGCCAAGCGCATGAGCAGTTCTTC
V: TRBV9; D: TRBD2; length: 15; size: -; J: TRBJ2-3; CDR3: CASSVGTSIPDTQYF; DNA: TGTGCCAGCAGCGTTGGGACTAGCATCCCAGATACGCAGTATTTT
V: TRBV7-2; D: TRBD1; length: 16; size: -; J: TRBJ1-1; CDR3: CASSLVGEGASTEAFF; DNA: TGTGCCAGCAGCTTAGTGGGCGAGGGGGCGAGCACTGAAGCTTTCTTT
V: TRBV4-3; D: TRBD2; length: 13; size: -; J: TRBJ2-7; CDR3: CASSQGGFDEQYF; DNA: TGCGCCAGCAGCCAGGGGGGGTTTGACGAGCAGTACTTC
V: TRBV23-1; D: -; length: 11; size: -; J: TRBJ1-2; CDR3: CASSPGHGYTF; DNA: TGCGCCAGCAGTCCGGGTCATGGCTACACCTTC
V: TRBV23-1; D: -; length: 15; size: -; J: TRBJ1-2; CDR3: CASSVWKEGVYGYTF; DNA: TGCGCCAGCAGTGTGTGGAAGGAAGGGGTCTATGGCTACACCTTC
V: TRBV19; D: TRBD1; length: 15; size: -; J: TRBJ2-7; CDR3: CASSPAGQVIYEQYF; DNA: TGTGCCAGTAGCCCCGCGGGACAGGTGATCTACGAGCAGTACTTC
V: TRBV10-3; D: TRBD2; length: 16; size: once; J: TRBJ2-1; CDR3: CAISDPVAGDYNEQFF; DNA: TGTGCCATCAGTGACCCGGTAGCGGGCGACTACAATGAGCAGTTCTTC
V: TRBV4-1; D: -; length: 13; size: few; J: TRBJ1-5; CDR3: CASSQGQNQPQHF; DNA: TGCGCCAGCAGCCAAGGGCAGAATCAGCCCCAGCATTTT
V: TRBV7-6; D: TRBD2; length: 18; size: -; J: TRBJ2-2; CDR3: CASSLGAPGTSLTGELFF; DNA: TGTGCCAGCAGCTTAGGGGCCCCCGGGACTAGCCTTACCGGGGAGCTGTTTTTT
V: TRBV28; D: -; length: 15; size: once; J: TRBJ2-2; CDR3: CASSLLAVNTGELFF; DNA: TGTGCCAGCAGTTTGTTAGCGGTGAACACCGGGGAGCTGTTTTTT